This T cell receptor beta chain was sequenced for a study of vaccination effects on CD4 cells after COVID-19. The protocol was immunoSEQ multiplex PCR, while the TCRdb copy is restricted to in-frame clones and leaves out a portion. The table has 22,000 or so clones, about 72% seen once. Details on this clone: The target antigen is unknown.

Study-level results: Convalescent patients numbered few in the study; early post-infection timepoints were missing entirely.

CDR3 size: 15 residues. The V end was cut by 0 bases, the J end by 0 bases, with 8 bases between. CDR1 is SNHLY and CDR2 is FYNNEI in the germline V gene. Before sequencing took place, the ViraFEST assay used viral peptide pools to expand antigen-specific CD4+ T cells. Investigators separated out CD4+ T cells once 10 days of culture had passed. Each participant was administered two doses of either the BNT162b2 or the mRNA-1273 vaccine. Each well held some 2 million PBMC cultured with approximately 9.6 ug/ml peptides and roughly 11 IU/ml IL-2. The source material was CD4+ T cells from PBMCs cultured with HCoV-229E spike peptides, sampled after COVID-19 vaccination. This TCR derives from a human donor who received a COVID-19 vaccine. The V and J genes are TRBV2 and TRBJ1-1; D gene uncertain. CDR3 in amino acids: CASSEAVQMNTEAFF. CDR3 nucleotides: TGTGCCAGCAGTGAAGCGGTACAGATGAACACTGAAGCTTTCTTT.